The entry below gives a single TCR beta chain sequence along with its context. The time point: after dendritic cell vaccination, including at tumor progression/relapse. This table comes from immunoSEQ multiplex PCR, and its TCRdb copy is limited to in-frame clones, with some not included. Counted here are around 90,000 clones, 81% occurring once; the ten biggest clones make up around 2.2%. This sample is drawn from a study of glioma-infiltrating T cells after dendritic cell vaccination. Sequences were derived from blood, sampled after dendritic cell vaccination. This clonotype was sampled from a human donor with glioblastoma.

In DNA form, the CDR3 reads TGTGCCAGCAGGGGGGACAGGGGGACTGAAGCTTTCTTT. It specifies CASRGDRGTEAFF. The chain employs TRBV5-6 and TRBJ1-1; 11 nucleotides line up with TRBD1. CDR1 and CDR2 (germline): SGHDT, YYEEEE. Trimming took 5 bases from V and 5 from J; bases not matched to a gene: 2. CDR3 length: 13 residues.